Below, 17 T cell receptor beta chains from the same sample are listed, as sequenced in a study of radiotherapy plus CTLA-4 blockade in lung cancer. Libraries were prepared by immunoSEQ multiplex PCR; TCRdb keeps only in-frame clonotypes and omits some of them. The data contain 85,000 to 100,000 clones, 85% to 90% of them seen just once; the ten biggest clones take up approximately 15%. This specimen was peripheral blood, taken from a patient treated with radiotherapy plus ipilimumab. The receptor set was obtained from a human donor with non-small cell lung cancer that progressed on radiotherapy plus ipilimumab.

The chain couples TRBV6-5 to TRBJ1-1, with 9 bases fitting TRBD1. The V and J ends lost 5 bases and 4 bases, in that order; junction bases with no gene match: 5. The CDR3 loop spans 14 amino acids. From germline, CDR1 is MNHEY and CDR2 SVGAGI. For the CDR3, the DNA is TGTGCCAGCAGTCGCACAGGGGGCGGCACTGAAGCTTTCTTT. Translation gives CASSRTGGGTEAFF.

This clone was seen only once. The chain links TRBV29-1 to TRBJ1-2, with TRBD1 matching over 8 bases. Germline V lookup: CDR1 SQVTM, CDR2 ANQGSEA. This CDR3 comprises 13 residues. V shed 6 bases, J shed 6 bases, and the junction held 9 bases outside the gene matches. Here the CDR3 reads CSVRGGQVDGYTF. Written as DNA, the CDR3 is TGCAGCGTCCGGGGGGGACAGGTTGATGGCTACACCTTC.

The chain carries TRBV5-1 and TRBJ1-2, with TRBD1 as a possible D gene (6 bases). Germline CDR1 is SGHRS and CDR2 is YFSETQ. The CDR3 is 16 amino acids. V lost 4 bases, J lost 4 bases, and 20 bases lay in between. The CDR3 sequence: CASSPGGQDPLYGYTF. DNA for the CDR3: TGCGCCAGCAGCCCGGGGGGGCAGGACCCCCTCTATGGCTACACCTTC.

This chain links TRBV2 with TRBJ1-6, with TRBD1 matching 7 bases. Trimming removed 6 bases from V and 6 bases from J; junction bases left unmatched: 2. Germline lookup yields CDR1 SNHLY and CDR2 FYNNEI. This CDR3 has 13 amino acids. CDR3 loop: CASRGQTNSPLHF. CDR3 nucleotide sequence: TGTGCCAGCAGGGGACAGACTAATTCACCCCTCCACTTT.

The gene calls are TRBV4-2 and TRBJ2-5; no clear D. The V end lost 0 bases, the J end lost 5 bases, and 10 bases lay between the germline ends. Germline V gives CDR1 LGHNA, CDR2 YNFKEQ. The CDR3 totals 14 residues. CDR3 residues: CASSQDLVGETQYF. Here the CDR3 DNA reads TGTGCCAGCAGCCAAGATTTGGTGGGGGAGACCCAGTACTTC.

This clone has a handful of counts. This chain connects TRBV18 to TRBJ1-1, with D maybe TRBD1 (5 bases). Deletions cut 0 bases from V and 2 bases from J, with 16 bases between. Germline V CDR1 and CDR2: KGHSH, LQKENI. This CDR3 has 17 residues. The CDR3 DNA follows: TGTGCCAGCTCACCACCCCCGGGGCAGGGAAAAAACACTGAAGCTTTCTTT. This sequence encodes CASSPPPGQGKNTEAFF.

The chain is built from TRBV11-2 and TRBJ2-1; D ambiguous. CDR3 length equals 15 residues. V was trimmed by 1 base and J by 0 bases, leaving 7 bases between them. The germline CDR1 and CDR2 sequences are SGHAT and FQNNGV. The CDR3 sequence is CASSLGSFSYNEQFF. CDR3 DNA sequence: TGTGCCAGCAGCTTAGGCAGCTTCTCCTACAATGAGCAGTTCTTC.

This rearrangement joins TRBV10-3 to TRBJ2-4, with D perhaps matching TRBD1 (6 bases). V lost 0 bases to trimming and J lost 3 bases, with 15 bases between them. The CDR3 extends over 17 amino acids. Germline V gene lookup returns CDR1 ENHRY and CDR2 SYGVKD. In nucleotides, the CDR3 is TGTGCCATCAGTGAGTCCTTGTCTCGGGACAACAAAAACATTCAGTACTTC. Translation gives CAISESLSRDNKNIQYF.

The genes are TRBV2 and TRBJ1-5; D is unclear. This CDR3 has 15 amino acids. From germline, CDR1 is SNHLY and CDR2 FYNNEI. V lost 2 bases and J lost 0, with 8 bases in between. CDR3 loop: CASSEPSYSNQPQHF. CDR3 in DNA: TGTGCCAGCAGTGAACCAAGCTATAGCAATCAGCCCCAGCATTTT.

V gene TRBV5-4 combines with J gene TRBJ2-7, with D unresolved. The V end lost 2 bases, the J end lost 0 bases, and 6 bases lay between the germline ends. The germline V gene encodes CDR1 SGHNT and CDR2 YYREEE (reference sequence). CDR3 size: 13 residues. In nucleotides, the CDR3 is TGTGCCAGCAGCTTTCCGGCCTCCTACGAGCAGTACTTC. Translation: CASSFPASYEQYF.

The rearrangement links TRBV10-2 to TRBJ2-3; unclear D gene. CDR1 is WSHSY, CDR2 SAAADI, per germline. Trimming took 3 bases from V and 2 from J, leaving 9 bases between them. The length of the CDR3 is 14 residues. As DNA, the CDR3 is TGCGCCAGCAGTGAAGCCCTACTCACAGATACGCAGTATTTT. Protein: CASSEALLTDTQYF.

The V and J genes are TRBV12-5 and TRBJ2-7; D uncertain. V was pared by 4 bases and J by 6 bases, with 1 base between. The CDR3 runs 9 residues. Germline lookup yields CDR1 LGHNT and CDR2 FRNRAP. CDR3 nucleotide sequence: TGTGCTAGTGGTTCCGAGCAGTACTTC. Translating gives CASGSEQYF.

This chain links TRBV18 with TRBJ2-5; D is ambiguous. V was cut by 3 bases and J by 2 bases, with 7 bases left in between. This CDR3 is 13 amino acids long. The germline CDR1 and CDR2 sequences are KGHSH and LQKENI. CDR3 sequence reads: CASSPHAQETQYF. The CDR3 nucleotides read TGTGCCAGCTCACCCCACGCTCAAGAGACCCAGTACTTC.

The gene calls are TRBV28 and TRBJ1-2; D possibly corresponds to TRBD1 (5 bases). Looked up from germline, CDR1 is MDHEN and CDR2 is SYDVKM. The CDR3 loop spans 14 amino acids. Trimming stripped 8 bases from V and 3 bases from J, with 16 bases between. This CDR3 is CASGGSGGDYGYTF. The CDR3 DNA follows: TGTGCCAGCGGAGGTTCGGGGGGGGACTATGGCTACACCTTC.

About this clone itself: At one end the junction does not follow the germline gene, possibly because of a read error. The chain recombines TRBV27 with TRBJ2-7, with D perhaps TRBD1 (5 bases). The CDR3 loop spans 15 amino acids. Germline loops: CDR1 MNHEY, CDR2 SMNVEV (reference sequence). The DNA of the CDR3 is TGTGCCAGCAGTCTATCAGGGCCTAGTAGGGCCGAGCAGTACTTC. Encoded protein: CASSLSGPSRAEQYF.

This clone has a single count. The rearrangement joins TRBV7-2 to TRBJ1-1; a weak D match, TRBD1 (5 bases). The CDR3 spans 13 residues. From germline, CDR1 is SGHTA and CDR2 FQGNSA. V was cut by 5 bases and J by 7 bases, with 14 bases left in between. CDR3 nucleotide sequence: TGTGCCAGCAGCAGGGACCTGGCCCTTGAAGCTTTCTTT. It encodes CASSRDLALEAFF.

The chain couples TRBV2 to TRBJ1-2; D gene unclear. This CDR3 is built from 12 residues. V was pared by 5 bases and J by 5 bases, with 9 bases between. The V gene's germline CDR1 is SNHLY and CDR2 FYNNEI. The chain's CDR3 is CASSPGGYGYTF. In nucleotides, the CDR3 is TGTGCCAGCAGTCCAGGCGGATATGGCTACACCTTC. The full variable domain, completed using reference TRBV2 and TRBJ1-2, is EPEVTQTPSHQVTQMGQEVILRCVPISNHLYFYWYRQILGQKVEFLVSFYNNEISEKSEIFDDQFSVERPDGSNFTLKIRSTKLEDSAMYFCASSPGGYGYTFGSGTRLTVV.